Listed here is a single T cell receptor (beta chain). Its antigen is unidentified. V lost 3 bases and J lost 6, with 8 bases in between. The CDR3 covers 12 residues. The V gene's germline CDR1 is SGHTA and CDR2 FQGNSA. The sample belongs to a study of T cell responses to AZD1222 COVID-19 vaccine. General study findings and limits: There were repertoire samples only from the period after the peak T cell response.

Profiled with immunoSEQ multiplex PCR; TCRdb holds only in-frame clones, not every one. This table holds over 140,000 clones. The TCR comes from an adult in good health. Sequences were obtained from peripheral blood. The chain links TRBV7-2 to TRBJ1-1; D remains unclear. The CDR3 sequence: CASSFRTAEAFF. CDR3 nucleotide sequence: TGTGCCAGCAGCTTTCGGACTGCTGAAGCTTTCTTT.